This T cell receptor (beta chain) was captured in a study of shared clonotypes between healthy human individuals. As for the study in general: Donors consisted of a couple of women and a few men between 18 and 49. General observations from the study: For naive CD4 cells, approximately 4.8% of clonotypes were shared across a handful of donors.

The donors, healthy adults who were HIV-negative, had experienced no recent acute infections or vaccinations. As for this clone: Antigen unknown.

Clones were read by immunoSEQ multiplex PCR, and TCRdb kept only the in-frame ones, dropping some. Of over 1.4 million clones listed, approximately 96% were seen once; the top ten hold roughly 1.1%. Germline loops: CDR1 WNHNN, CDR2 SYGVQD (reference sequence). The CDR3 is 14 amino acids. Trimming cost V 2 bases and J 2 bases, with 10 bases left between them. What was sequenced was naive CD4+ T cells sorted from blood. Noted subset: CD45RA+ positively selected. This receptor was identified in a man aged 25-45 years in good health. The chain employs TRBV10-1 and TRBJ2-7; TRBD2 might be the D (6 bases). Here the CDR3 reads CASSETSRTYEQYF. The CDR3 DNA sequence: TGCGCCAGCAGTGAGACTAGCCGTACCTACGAGCAGTACTTC.